This TCR beta chain was retrieved from a study of blood T cell repertoires in COVID-19. Turning to the study itself: Spain, Italy and the United States supplied samples that represented acute and convalescent COVID-19.

This table comes from immunoSEQ multiplex PCR, and its TCRdb copy is limited to in-frame clones, with some not included. The sample has approximately 250,000 clones, less than 95% seen once. Exposed enrollees had met someone with a PCR-confirmed or clinician-diagnosed COVID-19 case at some point within the 2 weeks before study entry. Germline trimming cut 0 bases from V and 4 bases from J; bases unmatched to any gene: 12. Germline loops: CDR1 SGDLS, CDR2 YYNGEE. The CDR3 is made up of 18 amino acids. The V call is TRBV9, the J call TRBJ2-2, with 7 bases that match TRBD1. The source of this sequence is a man aged 40-49 years who had been exposed to COVID-19. Specimen: PBMCs or T cells enriched from blood (not recorded which). This chain's CDR3 is CASSVDSFASGGTGELFF. The CDR3 DNA follows: TGTGCCAGCAGCGTAGATTCATTCGCCTCAGGGGGCACCGGGGAGCTGTTTTTT.